These T cell receptor delta chains were read from a single sample in a study of gamma-delta T cells after stem cell transplantation. TCRdb reran clone calling via CATT on the RT-PCR reads. The repertoire holds more than 1,200 delta-chain clones, with around 13% as singletons. The specimen was gamma-delta T cells. These receptors originate from a human donor. It is not recorded whose cells these are; they may come from a transplant donor. Both conserved end residues are part of each CDR3. Size values are once, few and many counts, or a class for expanded clones, and some rows have none.

J | V | size | CDR3
TRDJ3 | TRDV2 | medium-sized | CACDTAGGLSSRSWDTRQMFF
TRDJ1 | TRDV2 | NA | CACDTVGDTLVTTDKLIF
TRDJ2 | TRDV2 | few | CACDPLGDTAQLFF
TRDJ1 | TRDV2 | NA | CACDSVLGDTPEPPHKLIF
TRDJ1 | TRDV2 | NA | CACDLVLGAPTDKLIF
TRDJ1 | TRDV2 | medium-sized | CACDEILGDTLADKLIF
TRDJ3 | TRDV2 | large | CACDTAGSYWGMSWDTRQMFF
TRDJ1 | TRDV2 | NA | CACDSWTAGLGDTSGKLIF
TRDJ1 | TRDV2 | NA | CACDTGGVAYTDKLIF
TRDJ1 | TRDV2 | large | CACDTVGSHTETDKLIF
TRDJ1 | TRDV2 | large | CACDTVTPTTDKLIF
TRDJ1 | TRDV2 | large | CACDTLLGDTRTDKLIF
TRDJ1 | TRDV2 | once | CACDTVGPRVLNTDKLIF
TRDJ1 | TRDV2 | large | CACDTLLGDTLYTDKLIF
TRDJ1 | TRDV2 | few | CACDSVLGDTRTPTYTDKLIF
TRDJ1 | TRDV2 | few | CACDTVGGLGDTKLIF
TRDJ1 | TRDV2 | NA | CACDTHLPTIRGDYDKLIF
TRDJ1 | TRDV2 | large | CACDTMAYEGGRNTDKLIF
TRDJ1 | TRDV2 | large | CACDTVSSNTGGYNTDKLIF
TRDJ3 | TRDV2 | large | CACDTVLGDTPDTRQMFF
TRDJ1 | TRDV2 | NA | CACDTIRGGYGNTVDKLIF
TRDJ1 | TRDV2 | NA | CACDLMYPITDKLIF